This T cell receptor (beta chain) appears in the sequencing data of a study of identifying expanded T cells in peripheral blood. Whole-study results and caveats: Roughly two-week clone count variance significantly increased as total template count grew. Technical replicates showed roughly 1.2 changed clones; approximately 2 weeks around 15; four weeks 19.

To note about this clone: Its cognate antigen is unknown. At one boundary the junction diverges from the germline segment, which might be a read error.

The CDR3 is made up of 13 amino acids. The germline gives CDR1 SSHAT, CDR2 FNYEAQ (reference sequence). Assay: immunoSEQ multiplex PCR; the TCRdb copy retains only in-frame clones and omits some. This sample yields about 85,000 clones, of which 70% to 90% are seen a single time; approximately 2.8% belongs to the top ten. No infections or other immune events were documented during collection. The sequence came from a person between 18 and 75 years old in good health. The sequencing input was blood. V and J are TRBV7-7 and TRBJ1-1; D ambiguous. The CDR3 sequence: CASSSDPGTEAFF. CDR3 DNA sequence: TGTGCTAGCAGCTCGGACCCGGGCACTGAAGCTTTCTTT.